This passage covers 9 T cell receptor beta chains from one sample sequenced in a study of shared clonotypes between healthy human individuals. Repertoires were generated with immunoSEQ multiplex PCR, while TCRdb's copy carries only in-frame clones and drops some. This table holds 900,000 to 1,200,000 clones, around 78% found once. Specimen: memory CD4+ T cells from PBMCs. As to subset: CD45RA-negative fraction. The receptor source for this set is a man younger than 30 in good health. Some clones in this sample may be carry-over from other donors' samples.

The CDR3 DNA sequence: TGTGCCAGCTCACCGCCGGGGACAGGTCTCTACAATGAGCAGTTCTTC. It is translated as CASSPPGTGLYNEQFF. V is TRBV18 and J is TRBJ2-1, with TRBD1 matching over 8 bases. The germline V gene has CDR1 KGHSH and CDR2 LQKENI. The CDR3 totals 16 residues. The V segment lost 3 bases and the J segment 3 bases; nucleotides outside the gene matches: 7.

V and J are TRBV5-6 and TRBJ1-3; 8 bases fit TRBD1. From germline, CDR1 is SGHDT and CDR2 YYEEEE. V lost 5 bases, J lost 1 base, and 2 bases stayed unmatched. CDR3 length: 14 residues. This chain's CDR3 is CASSDRGSGNTIYF. CDR3 bases: TGTGCCAGCAGTGACAGGGGTTCTGGAAACACCATATATTTT. The whole variable domain, filled in from reference TRBV5-6 and TRBJ1-3, reads DAGVTQSPTHLIKTRGQQVTLRCSPKSGHDTVSWYQQALGQGPQFIFQYYEEEERQRGNFPDRFSGHQFPNYSSELNVNALLLGDSALYLCASSDRGSGNTIYFGEGSWLTVV.

The CDR3 loop is CANSRTGNTGELFF. CDR3 in DNA: TGTGCCAACAGCAGAACAGGGAACACCGGGGAGCTGTTTTTT. The chain carries TRBV6-1 and TRBJ2-2; D perhaps matches TRBD1 (5 bases). Per germline, CDR1 MNHNS and CDR2 SASEGT. The CDR3 totals 14 residues. The V gene lost 10 bases and the J gene lost 1 base, with 13 bases spanning the gap.

The sample holds a few counts of this clone. Given the absence of the conserved phenylalanine or tryptophan at the CDR3 end, a read error is likely. The CDR3 region has the DNA TGTGCCACCCAGTTACTGGGACAGGGGTACAACTATGGCTACACCTCC. Translating gives CATQLLGQGYNYGYTS. The V gene is TRBV28, the J gene TRBJ1-2; TRBD1 aligns across 10 bases. Germline-derived CDR1 and CDR2 are MDHEN and SYDVKM. CDR3 length: 16 amino acids. Trimming took 10 bases from V and 2 from J; bases not matched to a gene: 13.

This clone appeared a single time. V gene TRBV18 combines with J gene TRBJ2-2; D gene uncertain. The CDR3 is made up of 16 amino acids. CDR1 is KGHSH and CDR2 is LQKENI in the germline V gene. V was shortened by 3 bases and J by 4 bases, with 15 bases between the two germline ends. Written as DNA, the CDR3 is TGTGCCAGCTCACCTCCGGTAAAGCCCTCCACCGGGGAGCTGTTTTTT. This translates into CASSPPVKPSTGELFF.

The V gene is TRBV18, the J gene TRBJ1-4; D is uncertain. Between the trimmed V and J ends, which lost 3 bases and 4 bases, there was a span of 15 bases. The CDR3 is 16 amino acids. Per germline, CDR1 KGHSH and CDR2 LQKENI. CDR3 sequence reads: CASSPTVSHGNEKLFF. For the CDR3, the DNA is TGTGCCAGCTCACCGACCGTGTCACACGGTAATGAAAAACTGTTTTTT.

To note about this clone: The sample carries other DNA sequences with the same CDR3. The chain uses TRBV6-1 and TRBJ2-1; D call uncertain. There are 15 residues in the CDR3. CDR1 MNHNS and CDR2 SASEGT come from the germline V gene. The V end was cut by 3 bases, the J end by 2 bases, with 11 bases between. In nucleotides, the CDR3 is TGTGCCAGCAGTGATGTGACTCCGCCCTACAATGAGCAGTTCTTC. Its protein product is CASSDVTPPYNEQFF.

This clone was counted a few times. The V gene is TRBV6-6, the J gene TRBJ2-5, with unresolved D. Germline V gene sequence: CDR1 MNHNY, CDR2 SVGAGI (reference sequence). This CDR3 comprises 13 residues. CDR3 region: CATQWYIQETQYF. CDR3 in DNA: TGTGCTACCCAATGGTATATCCAAGAGACCCAGTACTTC.

The chain couples TRBV18 to TRBJ1-1; D gene ambiguous. The CDR3 is made up of 15 amino acids. V was clipped by 2 bases and J by 1 base, with 11 bases between them. CDR1 is KGHSH, CDR2 LQKENI, per germline. The CDR3 coding sequence is TGTGCCAGCTCACCAGGCCATTTAAAGAACACTGAAGCTTTCTTT. Protein: CASSPGHLKNTEAFF.